The clone carrying this TCR beta chain occurred many times. Its antigen is not known. The sample originates from a study of response to subunit inactivated influenza vaccine. Study observations and caveats: That few new T cells are recruited by each seasonal influenza vaccination was the authors' suggestion.

TCRdb analysed the RT-PCR reads with MiXCR anew, one entry per CDR3 protein. Found here are roughly 190,000 distinct CDR3 sequences, about 15% of them singletons; the top ten hold roughly 24%. V lost 3 bases, J lost 1 base, and 9 bases lay in between. The CDR3 loop spans 14 amino acids. Germline V gene sequence: CDR1 SGHAT, CDR2 FQNNGV. This sample comprised CD8+ T cells sorted from PBMCs, obtained roughly 5 days after vaccination. V and J are TRBV11-2 and TRBJ1-2; no clear D. This sequence was found in a man aged 50-59 years who received an inactivated influenza vaccine. CDR3 sequence reads: CASSFDGNNYGYTF. In DNA, the CDR3 is TGTGCCAGCAGCTTTGACGGAAATAACTATGGCTACACCTTC.